The 4 T cell receptor beta chains presented below share a single source sample, sequenced in a study of blood T cell repertoires in COVID-19. Profiling relied on immunoSEQ multiplex PCR, and the TCRdb table lists in-frame clones only, not all of them. The table lists over 300,000 clones, roughly 90% of them singletons. The sample taken for sequencing was peripheral blood. These receptors were obtained from a middle-aged man with acute or convalescent COVID-19.

The chain joins TRBV21-1 to TRBJ2-7; no check of the table's D call, TRBD1, against the DNA was made. TRBV21-1 is a pseudogene locus. The CDR3 runs 15 residues. The CDR3 DNA sequence: TGTGCCAGCAGGGGAGCCGGGACAGGTCTCTACGAGCAGTACTTC. Translated, it gives CASRGAGTGLYEQYF.

The genes are TRBV19 and TRBJ1-5; TRBD1 might be the D (5 bases). Trimming stripped 5 bases from V and 0 bases from J, with 23 bases between. This CDR3 has 19 amino acids. The germline gives CDR1 LNHDA, CDR2 SQIVND (reference sequence). As DNA, the CDR3 is TGTGCCAGTAGTCCTACCGACACCCCCGGGGGTTATAGCAATCAGCCCCAGCATTTT. Its protein is CASSPTDTPGGYSNQPQHF.

V usage is TRBV3-1 (or the pseudogene TRBV3-2) and J usage is TRBJ1-2; D may be TRBD1 (6 bases). Germline V CDR1 and CDR2: LGHDT, YNNKEL (reference sequence). The CDR3 covers 13 residues. V lost 0 bases, J lost 8 bases, and 10 bases lay in between. CDR3 region: CASSQDTGSGYTF. The CDR3 DNA follows: TGTGCCAGCAGCCAAGACACAGGGTCCGGCTACACCTTC.

CDR3 sequence reads: CASSDPSGRGELFF. As DNA, the CDR3 is TGCGCCAGCAGTGATCCTAGCGGGAGGGGGGAGCTGTTTTTT. This chain connects TRBV10-1 to TRBJ2-2, with TRBD2 identical over 11 bases. The V and J ends lost 3 bases and 8 bases, in that order; junction bases with no gene match: 2. This CDR3 comprises 14 residues. Germline CDR1 is WNHNN and CDR2 is SYGVQD (reference sequence).